Listed here are 20 T cell receptor beta chains from one sample, sequenced in a study of blood T cell repertoires in COVID-19. Generated by immunoSEQ multiplex PCR, the TCRdb table keeps only in-frame clones and is missing some. The sample has about 410,000 clones; 75% to 90% are singletons. Sample: peripheral blood. The source of these receptors is a woman aged 40 to 50 with COVID-19, enrolled during active disease.

This clone has more than one count but fewer than ten. Other DNA sequences within the sample encode an identical CDR3. The CDR3 protein is CASTGTGGTEAFF. Here the CDR3 DNA reads TGTGCCAGTACCGGGACAGGGGGCACTGAAGCTTTCTTT. The rearrangement joins TRBV2 to TRBJ1-1; the match to TRBD1 covers 11 bases. Germline V gives CDR1 SNHLY, CDR2 FYNNEI. The CDR3 sequence is 13 residues long. V gave up 9 bases and J gave up 4 bases; unmatched junction bases: 4.

The rearrangement links TRBV5-8 to TRBJ1-4; TRBD1 matches 7 bases. The germline V gene encodes CDR1 SGHTS and CDR2 YDEGEE. After removal of 4 bases from V and 4 bases from J, the junction contained 4 bases not matched to a gene. The length of the CDR3 is 14 residues. CDR3 nucleotides: TGTGCCAGCAGCATCCGACAGGGTAATGAAAAACTGTTTTTT. This sequence encodes CASSIRQGNEKLFF.

The chain links TRBV19 to TRBJ2-7; D may be TRBD1 (5 bases). Germline V gene sequence: CDR1 LNHDA, CDR2 SQIVND (reference sequence). V lost 4 bases and J lost 4, with 8 bases in between. The CDR3 is 12 amino acids. CDR3 amino acids: CASSKGIYEQYF. The CDR3 DNA reads TGTGCCAGTAGTAAGGGGATATACGAGCAGTACTTC.

This clone was counted a single time. The chain combines TRBV28 with TRBJ1-1; D call uncertain. Trimming cost V 10 bases and J 5 bases, with 14 bases left between them. The CDR3 covers 12 residues. CDR1 and CDR2 (germline): MDHEN, SYDVKM. Here the CDR3 DNA reads TGTGCCATCAACTATGGCAGAACTGAAGCTTTCTTT. The encoded protein is CAINYGRTEAFF.

V gene TRBV7-6 combines with J gene TRBJ1-4, with 7 nucleotides matching TRBD1. V lost 5 bases, J lost 3 bases, and 6 bases stayed unmatched. The CDR3 is 15 amino acids. Per germline, CDR1 SGHVS and CDR2 FNYEAQ. The CDR3 sequence is CASSRKGQPNEKLFF. CDR3 sequence (DNA): TGTGCCAGCAGCAGAAAGGGACAGCCTAATGAAAAACTGTTTTTT.

J is TRBJ2-6 and V is TRBV6-2 or TRBV6-3; possibly TRBD1 for D (6 bases). The CDR3 is 15 residues long. The germline gives CDR1 MNHEY, CDR2 SVGEGT. V was clipped by 4 bases and J by 4 bases, with 11 bases between them. The CDR3 DNA follows: TGTGCCAGCAGTTTCCAGGGGACCGGGGCCAACGTCCTGACTTTC. This gives the protein CASSFQGTGANVLTF.

The chain joins TRBV7-2 to TRBJ2-1, with D perhaps TRBD2 (5 bases). The V gene lost 1 base and the J gene lost 6 bases, with 10 bases spanning the gap. CDR1 and CDR2 (germline): SGHTA, FQGNSA. CDR3 size: 14 residues. CDR3 protein: CASSLGGSVNEQFF. The CDR3 region has the DNA TGTGCCAGCAGCTTAGGAGGGTCGGTCAATGAGCAGTTCTTC. The whole variable domain, remainder taken from reference TRBV7-2 and TRBJ2-1, is GAGVSQSPSNKVTEKGKDVELRCDPISGHTALYWYRQSLGQGLEFLIYFQGNSAPDKSGLPSDRFSAERTGGSVSTLTIQRTQQEDSAVYLCASSLGGSVNEQFFGPGTRLTVL.

This clone was seen a single time. This sequence joins TRBV27 and TRBJ1-1, with D maybe TRBD1 (6 bases). Trimming shortened V by 4 bases and J by 2 bases, and 20 bases separated the two germline ends. CDR3 length: 17 residues. Germline CDR1 is MNHEY and CDR2 is SMNVEV (reference sequence). CDR3 coding DNA: TGTGCCAGCAGTTCCGGTGGCAGGGGCGTACATAACACTGAAGCTTTCTTT. The encoded protein is CASSSGGRGVHNTEAFF.

The chain couples TRBV18 to TRBJ2-1; maybe TRBD2 (6 bases). This CDR3 is built from 17 residues. Germline CDR1 is KGHSH and CDR2 is LQKENI. Trimming pared 8 bases from V and 1 base from J, leaving 21 bases between. The DNA of the CDR3 is TGTGCCAGCGACCCCCGGGGGTCGCTTGAATCCTACAATGAGCAGTTCTTC. It encodes CASDPRGSLESYNEQFF.

The rearrangement uses TRBV7-3 and TRBJ2-3, with D possibly matching TRBD1 (6 bases). The V end was cut by 6 bases, the J end by 4 bases, with 8 bases between. The CDR3 runs 12 residues. Germline V lookup: CDR1 SGHTA, CDR2 FQGTGA. The CDR3 is CASSSGADTQYF. The CDR3 DNA reads TGTGCCAGCAGTTCAGGGGCAGATACGCAGTATTTT.

The gene calls are TRBV29-1 and TRBJ1-1; weak D call: TRBD1 (5 bases). This CDR3 comprises 13 residues. Germline V lookup: CDR1 SQVTM, CDR2 ANQGSEA. V lost 4 bases, J lost 3 bases, and 12 bases lay in between. The CDR3 coding sequence is TGCAGCGTTGCGGCCAGGGTGGACACTGAAGCTTTCTTT. Translated: CSVAARVDTEAFF. The variable domain in full, with the rest retrieved from reference TRBV29-1 and TRBJ1-1, is SAVISQKPSRDICQRGTSLTIQCQVDSQVTMMFWYRQQPGQSLTLIATANQGSEATYESGFVIDKFPISRPNLTFSTLTVSNMSPEDSSIYLCSVAARVDTEAFFGQGTRLTVV.

This clone came up once. The chain links TRBV10-3 to TRBJ2-5; 7 bases align to TRBD2. This CDR3 has 16 residues. J gave up 5 bases and V 6 bases, and 15 bases lay outside the gene matches. CDR1 is ENHRY and CDR2 is SYGVKD in the germline V gene. DNA for the CDR3: TGTGCCATCAGCAGAAGCGGGGTTAGCTCCGCGGAGACCCAGTACTTC. Translating it yields CAISRSGVSSAETQYF.

This chain joins TRBV2 and TRBJ1-1, with 7 bases lining up with TRBD1. In germline, CDR1 is SNHLY, CDR2 FYNNEI. The CDR3 totals 15 residues. J gave up 1 base and V 5 bases, and 7 bases lay outside the gene matches. CDR3 nucleotide sequence: TGTGCCAGCAGTTTACAGGGGCCCCGGAACACTGAAGCTTTCTTT. Its protein product is CASSLQGPRNTEAFF.

This chain links TRBV19 with TRBJ2-3; D perhaps matches TRBD2 (7 bases). Trimming took 9 bases from V and 4 from J, leaving 20 bases between them. This CDR3 region has 15 residues. The V gene's germline CDR1 is LNHDA and CDR2 SQIVND (reference sequence). The CDR3 protein is CASREGGRGADTQYF. CDR3 nucleotides: TGTGCCAGCCGCGAAGGAGGGAGGGGGGCAGATACGCAGTATTTT.

This chain links TRBV6-5 with TRBJ1-4, with 8 nucleotides matching TRBD1. The CDR3 sequence is 14 residues long. Germline-derived CDR1 and CDR2 are MNHEY and SVGAGI. The J segment lost 8 bases and the V segment lost 6 bases, leaving 8 bases of the junction unmatched. DNA of the CDR3: TGTGCCAGCAGGGATGACAGGGGCCTGGAAAAACTGTTTTTT. Protein: CASRDDRGLEKLFF.

The J gene is TRBJ1-1, the V gene TRBV6-4, with 9 bases identical to TRBD1. This CDR3 contains 14 residues. Per the germline V gene, CDR1 is MRHNA and CDR2 is SNTAGT. The CDR3, as DNA: TGTGTCCCGAGGTGGACAGGGGTCGACACTGAAGCTTTCTTT. Translating gives CVPRWTGVDTEAFF.

The chain uses TRBV10-3 and TRBJ2-7, with D possibly being TRBD1 (6 bases). The germline V and J ends were trimmed by 4 bases and 4 bases, with 8 bases remaining between them. In germline, CDR1 is ENHRY, CDR2 SYGVKD. The CDR3 runs to 12 residues. The CDR3 nucleotides read TGTGCCATCAGTGCCAGGGGTTACGAGCAGTACTTC. Translation gives CAISARGYEQYF.

J is TRBJ1-1 and V is TRBV7-2; D gene uncertain. Trimming cost V 5 bases and J 0 bases, with 10 bases left between them. Germline-derived CDR1 and CDR2 are SGHTA and FQGNSA. The CDR3 spans 14 residues. The CDR3 sequence is CASSPAGVNTEAFF. The CDR3 coding sequence is TGTGCCAGCAGCCCAGCGGGTGTGAACACTGAAGCTTTCTTT.

The V gene is TRBV6-5, the J gene TRBJ2-5; perhaps TRBD1 as D (6 bases). This CDR3 is built from 14 residues. The V gene lost 0 bases and the J gene lost 1 base, with 6 bases spanning the gap. The germline V gene has CDR1 MNHEY and CDR2 SVGAGI. CDR3 sequence: CASSYSRGQETQYF. The CDR3, as DNA: TGTGCCAGCAGTTACTCCAGGGGCCAAGAGACCCAGTACTTC.

The chain joins TRBV9 to TRBJ2-1; 12 bases line up with TRBD2. In germline, CDR1 is SGDLS, CDR2 YYNGEE. Trimming cost V 0 bases and J 2 bases; bases outside gene matches: 6. The CDR3 contains 18 residues. CDR3: CASSVGLAGEKTYNEQFF. CDR3 bases: TGTGCCAGCAGCGTAGGACTAGCGGGGGAGAAGACCTACAATGAGCAGTTCTTC.